One and the same sample provided the 12 T cell receptor beta chains below, sequenced in a study of blood T cells in healthy people across ages. Together with a sample-barcoded 5' primer, a J-beta primer mix was included in a second PCR lasting roughly 6 to 12 cycles. TCRdb passed the 5' RACE reads through MiXCR, listing each CDR3 protein once. The repertoire holds 800,000 or so distinct CDR3 sequences, 35% to 60% seen once, with 15% to 20% in the top ten. The sample consisted of blood. The receptors here all came from a man older than 75 in good health.

The chain joins TRBV29-1 to TRBJ2-7, with TRBD1 matching over 9 bases. After removal of 7 bases from V and 7 bases from J, the junction contained 8 bases not matched to a gene. CDR3 length equals 12 residues. The germline V gene has CDR1 SQVTM and CDR2 ANQGSEA. In DNA form, the CDR3 reads TGCAGCGGCGGAGGACAGGGGAATGAGCAGTACTTC. Its translation is CSGGGQGNEQYF.

Of note for this clonotype: Because the CDR3 is missing its conserved closing phenylalanine or tryptophan, this is likely a read error. This chain connects TRBV12-3 or TRBV12-4 to TRBJ2-1, with TRBD2 matching over 10 bases. This CDR3 has 15 amino acids. V shed 7 bases, J shed 4 bases, and the junction held 7 bases outside the gene matches. The CDR3: CASTLLAGAYNEQFS. CDR3 coding DNA: TGTGCCAGCACCCTTCTAGCGGGAGCTTACAATGAGCAGTTCTCC.

V is TRBV6-1 and J is TRBJ1-2, with TRBD1 matching 7 bases. Germline assignment: CDR1 MNHNS and CDR2 SASEGT. J was trimmed by 4 bases and V by 4 bases; bases with no gene match: 15. This CDR3 is built from 17 residues. The CDR3 sequence is CASSVRAGGTVIYGYTF. The CDR3, as DNA: TGTGCCAGCAGTGTTCGGGCAGGGGGAACGGTTATCTATGGCTACACCTTC.

This clonotype was seen only once. The V and J genes are TRBV7-2 and TRBJ2-7; TRBD2 matches 8 bases. V lost 5 bases to trimming and J lost 4 bases; unmatched junction nucleotides: 10. Germline CDR1 is SGHTA and CDR2 is FQGNSA. The CDR3 runs to 15 residues. The CDR3: CASSPRGGLGYEQYF. The CDR3 DNA reads as TGTGCCAGCAGCCCTCGGGGGGGTCTCGGTTACGAGCAGTACTTC.

This clonotype was recorded a few times. This sequence joins TRBV12-3 or TRBV12-4 and TRBJ2-2; D is ambiguous. The CDR3 is 16 residues long. Trimming removed 2 bases at V and 6 bases at J, with 16 bases between. CDR3 sequence reads: CASSLLRPKVSGELFF. CDR3 coding DNA: TGTGCCAGCAGTTTACTAAGACCGAAAGTTTCCGGGGAGCTGTTTTTT.

As concerns this clonotype: This clone may be a read error of a much larger clone one base away. The chain links TRBV7-9 to TRBJ1-2, with TRBD1 matching over 9 bases. Trimming took 5 bases from V and 13 from J; bases not matched to a gene: 17. Germline V lookup: CDR1 SEHNR, CDR2 FQNEAQ (reference sequence). The CDR3 runs 15 residues. The DNA for the CDR3 is TGTGCCAGCAGCCCCCTCCGGACAGGGGCCTTTCCTAGCACCTTC. It specifies CASSPLRTGAFPSTF.

This chain links TRBV10-3 with TRBJ2-6; D unclear. Looked up from germline, CDR1 is ENHRY and CDR2 is SYGVKD. V was shortened by 4 bases and J by 0 bases, with 4 bases between the two germline ends. There are 14 residues in the CDR3. CDR3 region: CAISVSSGANVLTF. The CDR3 nucleotides read TGTGCCATCAGTGTCAGCTCTGGGGCCAACGTCCTGACTTTC.

The chain carries TRBV7-9 and TRBJ1-6; possibly TRBD1 for D (5 bases). Deletions cut 5 bases from V and 7 bases from J, with 15 bases between. This CDR3 has 15 residues. Germline values: CDR1 SEHNR, CDR2 FQNEAQ (reference sequence). CDR3: CASSGGRPYNSPLHF. The CDR3 DNA sequence: TGTGCCAGCAGCGGGGGACGGCCGTACAATTCACCCCTCCACTTT.

This clonotype was seen many times. The chain links TRBV4-2 to TRBJ2-1; D remains ambiguous. V was pared by 1 base and J by 5 bases, with 9 bases between. The CDR3 runs to 14 residues. The germline gives CDR1 LGHNA, CDR2 YNFKEQ. The CDR3 bases are TGTGCCAGCAGCCAAGCTGCACAGAACAATGAGCAGTTCTTC. Protein: CASSQAAQNNEQFF.

The rearrangement joins TRBV20-1 to TRBJ1-5; 8 nucleotides match TRBD1. J gave up 3 bases and V 6 bases, and 4 bases lay outside the gene matches. The V gene's germline CDR1 is DFQATT and CDR2 SNEGSKA (reference sequence). The CDR3 sequence is 13 residues long. The CDR3: CSARQGNNQPQHF. The CDR3 DNA sequence: TGCAGTGCACGACAGGGGAACAATCAGCCCCAGCATTTT.

Turning to this clonotype: With a much larger clone just one base away, this may be a read error. The chain has TRBV15 and TRBJ2-1, with 8 bases matching TRBD2. CDR3 length: 15 amino acids. Germline assignment: CDR1 LNHNV and CDR2 YYDKDF (reference sequence). The CDR3 region has the DNA TGTGTCACCAGCCCCCCGGGACTAGGTGACTATGAGCAGTTCTTC. Protein product: CVTSPPGLGDYEQFF.

The chain couples TRBV3-1 to TRBJ1-1; the match to TRBD1 covers 8 bases. This CDR3 has 15 residues. In germline, CDR1 is LGHDT, CDR2 YNNKEL (reference sequence). V trimming: 4 bases; J trimming: 3 bases; junction bases outside the gene matches: 7. CDR3 sequence (DNA): TGTGCCAGCAGCCGGGGGGCAGGGGGCGACACTGAAGCTTTCTTT. Its protein product is CASSRGAGGDTEAFF.